This note documents a single T cell receptor (beta chain) sequence. The antigen this receptor binds is unknown. The sample holds no much larger clone one base away, and base qualities are not on file. TCRbeta CDR3 regions were amplified from genomic DNA by means of the immunoSEQ Assay, a bias-controlled multiplex PCR. The authors' pipeline ran thus. Within the assay, amplification of reference gene primers was used to estimate how many nucleated cells each sample contained. To quantify the absolute abundance of each unique TCRbeta CDR3 rearrangement, sequence reads were collapsed and filtered. For each sample, productive Simpson clonality was calculated as the square root of Simpson's diversity index across productive rearrangements. TCRdb stores this immuneACCESS table with in-frame sequences only. Part of the clones is absent; in the studies checked, under half of the shortfall reflects unresolved V genes, and no reason is known for the rest. V and J calls and clone size are given by that table; D and trimming were obtained from the DNA. The sample profile shows about 68,000 clones; 80% to 90% of them were found once. 1.4% to 1.5% of the sample belongs to the ten largest clones.

Per the germline V gene (reference sequence), LNHNV is the CDR1 and YYDKDF is the CDR2. Taken from cysteine to phenylalanine, the CDR3 has 15 residues. This entry keeps only the CDR3 DNA: 45 bases, framed from base 1. Germline trimming amounts to 3 bases on V and 4 bases on J, with 4 as the count of junction bases outside the gene matches. The entry originates in a study of blood T cell repertoires in COVID-19 (dated by TCRdb to about 2020). Background on the whole study: The collaborator samples originated in the United States, Italy and Spain and spanned the acute and convalescent phases of COVID-19. The prospective study material was composed of cDNA or gDNA derived from T cells, B-cell-depleted T cells, or PBMCs. Deeply sampled blood TCRbeta repertoires from subjects exposed to, actively infected with, or recovered from COVID-19 were included in the dataset. A freely available public database, intended as a resource for researchers studying the immune response to SARS-CoV-2, is where the repertoires were released. Samples were obtained from the ongoing ImmuneRACE study (first 160 participants) and from over 1,000 subjects provided by 6 global collaborators. Sample metadata almost always included a de-identified subject ID, COVID-19 status, age in years and sex. Where available, HLA class I and class II types were taken from metadata supplied by the sample provider and were not determined by assay-based typing.

What the research found in general, with its limitations: Clinical and demographic metadata were provided uncurated, with the amount varying by source and participant.

Each collaborating institution followed its own protocols to collect whole blood in K2EDTA tubes. For TCRbeta analysis, collaborators shipped samples as frozen whole blood, isolated PBMCs, or DNA extracted from either of those sample types. Sequencing input: peripheral blood. This TCR was recovered from a woman in her sixties with acute or convalescent COVID-19. This receptor chain uses TRBV15 and TRBJ1-5; TRBD1 aligns with 9 central bases. CDR3 protein: CATSSGQGINQPQHF. The bases are TGTGCCACCAGCAGCGGACAGGGGATAAATCAGCCCCAGCATTTT.